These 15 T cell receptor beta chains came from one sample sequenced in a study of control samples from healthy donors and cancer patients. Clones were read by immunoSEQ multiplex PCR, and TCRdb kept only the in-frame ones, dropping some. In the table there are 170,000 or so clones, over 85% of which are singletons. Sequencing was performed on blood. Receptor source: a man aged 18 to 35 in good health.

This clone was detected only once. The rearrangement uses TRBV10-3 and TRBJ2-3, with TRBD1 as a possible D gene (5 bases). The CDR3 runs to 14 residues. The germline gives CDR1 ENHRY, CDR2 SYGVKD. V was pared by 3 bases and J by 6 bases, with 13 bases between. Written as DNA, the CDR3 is TGTGCCATCAGTGAATTCAGGGAAGCGGATACGCAGTATTTT. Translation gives CAISEFREADTQYF.

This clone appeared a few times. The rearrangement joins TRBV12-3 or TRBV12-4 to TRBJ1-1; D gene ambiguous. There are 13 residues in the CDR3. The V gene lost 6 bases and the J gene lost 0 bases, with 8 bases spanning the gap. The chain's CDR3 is CASSPDLNTEAFF. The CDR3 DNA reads TGTGCCAGCAGCCCTGATCTGAACACTGAAGCTTTCTTT.

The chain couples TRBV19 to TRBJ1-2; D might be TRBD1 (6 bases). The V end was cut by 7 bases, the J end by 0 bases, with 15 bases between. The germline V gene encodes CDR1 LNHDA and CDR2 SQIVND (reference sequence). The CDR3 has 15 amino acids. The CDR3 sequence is CASTGQGYTNYGYTF. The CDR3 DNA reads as TGTGCCAGTACGGGACAAGGATACACTAACTATGGCTACACCTTC.

The CDR3 here is CASSLNRGREQYF. DNA of the CDR3: TGCGCCAGCAGCTTGAACAGGGGGCGGGAGCAGTACTTC. The chain has TRBV5-1 and TRBJ2-7; 9 nucleotides align to TRBD1. The CDR3 totals 13 residues. Per germline, CDR1 SGHRS and CDR2 YFSETQ. Losses at the gene ends were 1 base for V and 7 bases for J; bases not matched to a gene: 3.

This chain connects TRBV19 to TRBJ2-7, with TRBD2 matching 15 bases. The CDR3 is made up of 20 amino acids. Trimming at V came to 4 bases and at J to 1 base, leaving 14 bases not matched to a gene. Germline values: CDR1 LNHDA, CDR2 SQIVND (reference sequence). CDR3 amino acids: CASSKGGLAGGRGESYEQYF. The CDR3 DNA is TGTGCCAGTAGTAAAGGCGGACTAGCGGGGGGGCGAGGCGAGTCCTACGAGCAGTACTTC.

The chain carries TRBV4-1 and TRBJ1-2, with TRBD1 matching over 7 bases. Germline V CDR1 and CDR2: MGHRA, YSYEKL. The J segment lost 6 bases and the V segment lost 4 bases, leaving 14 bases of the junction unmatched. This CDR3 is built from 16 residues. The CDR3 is CASSRPGTVQSDGYTF. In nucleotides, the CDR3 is TGCGCCAGCAGCCGTCCCGGGACAGTGCAATCGGATGGCTACACCTTC.

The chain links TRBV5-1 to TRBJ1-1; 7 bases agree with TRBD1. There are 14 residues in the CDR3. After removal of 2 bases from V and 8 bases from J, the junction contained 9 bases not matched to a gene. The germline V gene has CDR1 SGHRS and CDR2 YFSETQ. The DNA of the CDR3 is TGCGCCAGCAGCTTAGGGGGCAGCGCTGTGGAAGCTTTCTTT. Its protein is CASSLGGSAVEAFF.

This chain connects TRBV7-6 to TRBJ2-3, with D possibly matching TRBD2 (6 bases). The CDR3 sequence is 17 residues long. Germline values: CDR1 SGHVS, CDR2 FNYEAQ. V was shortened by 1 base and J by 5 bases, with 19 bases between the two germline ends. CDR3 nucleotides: TGTGCCAGCAGCTTAGTGGGGGGACCCGAGGGCGGAGATACGCAGTATTTT. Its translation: CASSLVGGPEGGDTQYF.

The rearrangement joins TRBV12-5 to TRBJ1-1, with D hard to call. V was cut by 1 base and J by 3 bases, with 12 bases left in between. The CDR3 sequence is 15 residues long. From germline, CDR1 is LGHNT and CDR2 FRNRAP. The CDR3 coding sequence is TGTGCTAGTGGTTTGGGATTATCCGGAGACACTGAAGCTTTCTTT. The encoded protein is CASGLGLSGDTEAFF.

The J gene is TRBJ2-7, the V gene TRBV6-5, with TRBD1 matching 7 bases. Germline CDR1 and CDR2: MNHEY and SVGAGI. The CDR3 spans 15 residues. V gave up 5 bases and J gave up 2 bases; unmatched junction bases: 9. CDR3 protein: CASSTPGQITYEQYF. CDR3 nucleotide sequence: TGTGCCAGCAGTACCCCGGGACAGATAACCTACGAGCAGTACTTC.

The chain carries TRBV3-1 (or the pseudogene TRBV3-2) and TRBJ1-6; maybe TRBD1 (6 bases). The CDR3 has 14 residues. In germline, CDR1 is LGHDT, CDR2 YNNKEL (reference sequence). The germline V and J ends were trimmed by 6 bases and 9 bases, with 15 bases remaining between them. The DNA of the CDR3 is TGTGCCAGCAGTCGGACAGAAAGTAGTTCACCCCTCCACTTT. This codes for CASSRTESSSPLHF.

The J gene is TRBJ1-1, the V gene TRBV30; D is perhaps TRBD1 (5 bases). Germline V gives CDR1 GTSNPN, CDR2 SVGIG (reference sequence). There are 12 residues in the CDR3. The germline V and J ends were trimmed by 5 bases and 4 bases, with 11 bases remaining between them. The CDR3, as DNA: TGTGCCTGGGTGGGACCGTCCACTGAAGCTTTCTTT. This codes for CAWVGPSTEAFF.

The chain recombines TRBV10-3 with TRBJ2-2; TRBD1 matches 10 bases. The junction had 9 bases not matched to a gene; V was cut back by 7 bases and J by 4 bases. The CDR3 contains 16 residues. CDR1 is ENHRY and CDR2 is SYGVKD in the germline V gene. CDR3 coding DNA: TGTGCCATCAACGACCGGGACAGGGGAGGCACCGGGGAGCTGTTTTTT. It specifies CAINDRDRGGTGELFF.

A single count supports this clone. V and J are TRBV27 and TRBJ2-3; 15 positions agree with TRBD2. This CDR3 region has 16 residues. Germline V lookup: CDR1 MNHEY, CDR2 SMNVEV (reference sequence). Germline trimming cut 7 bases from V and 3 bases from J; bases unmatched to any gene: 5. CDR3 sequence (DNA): TGTGCCAGCAACACCGGACTAGCGGGGGGGACAGATACGCAGTATTTT. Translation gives CASNTGLAGGTDTQYF.

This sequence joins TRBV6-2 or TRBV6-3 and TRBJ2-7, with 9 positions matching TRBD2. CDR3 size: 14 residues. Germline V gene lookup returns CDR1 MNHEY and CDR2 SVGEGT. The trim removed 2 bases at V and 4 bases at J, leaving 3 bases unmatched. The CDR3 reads CASSYPGLAYEQYF. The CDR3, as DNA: TGTGCCAGCAGTTACCCCGGACTAGCGTACGAGCAGTACTTC.